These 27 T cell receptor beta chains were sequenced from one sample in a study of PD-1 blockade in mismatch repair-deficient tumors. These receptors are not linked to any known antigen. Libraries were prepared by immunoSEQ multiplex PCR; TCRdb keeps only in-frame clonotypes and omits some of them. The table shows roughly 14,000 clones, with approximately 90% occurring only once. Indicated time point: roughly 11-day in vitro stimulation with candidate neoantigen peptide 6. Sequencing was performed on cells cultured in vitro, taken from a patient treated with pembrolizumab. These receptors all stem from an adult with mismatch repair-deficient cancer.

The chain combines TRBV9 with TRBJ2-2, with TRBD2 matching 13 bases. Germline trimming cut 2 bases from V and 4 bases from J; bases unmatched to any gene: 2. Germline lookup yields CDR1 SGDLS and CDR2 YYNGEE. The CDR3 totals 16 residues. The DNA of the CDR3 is TGTGCCAGCAGCGTGGGACTAGCGGGAATCACCGGGGAGCTGTTTTTT. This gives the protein CASSVGLAGITGELFF. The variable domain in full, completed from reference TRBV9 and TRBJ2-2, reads DSGVTQTPKHLITATGQRVTLRCSPRSGDLSVYWYQQSLDQGLQFLIQYYNGEERAKGNILERFSAQQFPDLHSELNLSSLELGDSALYFCASSVGLAGITGELFFGEGSRLTVL.

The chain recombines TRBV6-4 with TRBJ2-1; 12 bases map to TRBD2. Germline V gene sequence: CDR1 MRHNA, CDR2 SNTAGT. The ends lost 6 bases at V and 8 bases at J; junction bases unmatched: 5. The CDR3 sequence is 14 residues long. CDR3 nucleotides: TGTGCCAGCAGGCTAGCGGGAGGGAGGGATGAGCAGTTCTTC. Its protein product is CASRLAGGRDEQFF.

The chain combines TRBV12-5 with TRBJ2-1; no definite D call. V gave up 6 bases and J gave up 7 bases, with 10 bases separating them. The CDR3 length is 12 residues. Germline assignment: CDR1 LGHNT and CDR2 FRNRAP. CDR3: CASGGMLNEQFF. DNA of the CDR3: TGTGCTAGTGGGGGAATGTTGAATGAGCAGTTCTTC.

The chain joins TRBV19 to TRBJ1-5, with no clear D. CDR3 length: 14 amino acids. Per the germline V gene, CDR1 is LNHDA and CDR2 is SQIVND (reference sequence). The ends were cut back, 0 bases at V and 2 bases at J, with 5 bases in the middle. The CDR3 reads CASSIETGNQPQHF. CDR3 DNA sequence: TGTGCCAGTAGTATAGAAACAGGCAATCAGCCCCAGCATTTT.

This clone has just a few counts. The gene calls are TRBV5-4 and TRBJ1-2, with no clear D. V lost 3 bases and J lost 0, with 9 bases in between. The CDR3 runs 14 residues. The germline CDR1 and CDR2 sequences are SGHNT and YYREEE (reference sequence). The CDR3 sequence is CASSYITPNYGYTF. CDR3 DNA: TGTGCCAGCAGCTATATTACACCTAACTATGGCTACACCTTC.

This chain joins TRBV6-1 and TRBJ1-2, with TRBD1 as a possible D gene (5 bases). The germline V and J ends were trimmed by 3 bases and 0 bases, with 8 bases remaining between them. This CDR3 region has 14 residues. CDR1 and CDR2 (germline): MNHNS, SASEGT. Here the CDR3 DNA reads TGTGCCAGCAGTGAGGGACCGACTAACTATGGCTACACCTTC. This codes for CASSEGPTNYGYTF.

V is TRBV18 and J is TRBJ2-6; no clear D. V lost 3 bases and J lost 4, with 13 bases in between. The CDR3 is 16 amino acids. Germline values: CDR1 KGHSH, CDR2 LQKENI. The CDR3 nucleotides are TGTGCCAGCTCACCCTCCAGGTCTGGAGGGGCCAACGTCCTGACTTTC. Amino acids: CASSPSRSGGANVLTF.

The DNA of the CDR3 is TGTGCCAGTAGCACCCCACTAGCGGGATCCTACGAGCAGTACTTC. It translates to CASSTPLAGSYEQYF. The chain combines TRBV19 with TRBJ2-7, with 10 bases fitting TRBD2. V was clipped by 6 bases and J by 1 base; unmatched bases: 6. CDR1 is LNHDA and CDR2 is SQIVND in the germline V gene (reference sequence). The CDR3 contains 15 residues.

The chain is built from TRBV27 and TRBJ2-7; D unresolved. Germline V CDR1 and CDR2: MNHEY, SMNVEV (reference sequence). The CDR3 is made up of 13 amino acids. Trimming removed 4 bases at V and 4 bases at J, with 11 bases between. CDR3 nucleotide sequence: TGTGCCAGCAGTTCCAGCGCCGGTTACGAGCAGTACTTC. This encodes CASSSSAGYEQYF.

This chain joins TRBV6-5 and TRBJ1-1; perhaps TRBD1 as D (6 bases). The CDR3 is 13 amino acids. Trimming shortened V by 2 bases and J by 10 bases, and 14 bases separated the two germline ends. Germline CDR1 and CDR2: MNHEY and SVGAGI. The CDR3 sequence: CASSYGGGRRAFF. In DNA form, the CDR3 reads TGTGCCAGCAGTTACGGTGGGGGGCGACGAGCTTTCTTT.

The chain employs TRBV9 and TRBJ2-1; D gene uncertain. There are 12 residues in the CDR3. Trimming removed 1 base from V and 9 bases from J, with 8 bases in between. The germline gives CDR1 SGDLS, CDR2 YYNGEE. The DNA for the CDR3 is TGTGCCAGCAGCGTAATTCTTGGTGAGCAGTTCTTC. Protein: CASSVILGEQFF. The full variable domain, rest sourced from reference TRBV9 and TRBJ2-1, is DSGVTQTPKHLITATGQRVTLRCSPRSGDLSVYWYQQSLDQGLQFLIQYYNGEERAKGNILERFSAQQFPDLHSELNLSSLELGDSALYFCASSVILGEQFFGPGTRLTVL.

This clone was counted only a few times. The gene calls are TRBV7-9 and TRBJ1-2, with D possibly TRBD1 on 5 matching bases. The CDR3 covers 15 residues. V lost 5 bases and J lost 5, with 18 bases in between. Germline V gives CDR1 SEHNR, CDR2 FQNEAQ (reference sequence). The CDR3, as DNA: TGTGCCAGCAGCACAACCGGGACCCCGATTTATGGCTACACCTTC. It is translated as CASSTTGTPIYGYTF. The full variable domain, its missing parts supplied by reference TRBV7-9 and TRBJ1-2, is DTGVSQNPRHKITKRGQNVTFRCDPISEHNRLYWYRQTLGQGPEFLTYFQNEAQLEKSRLLSDRFSAERPKGSFSTLEIQRTEQGDSAMYLCASSTTGTPIYGYTFGSGTRLTVV.

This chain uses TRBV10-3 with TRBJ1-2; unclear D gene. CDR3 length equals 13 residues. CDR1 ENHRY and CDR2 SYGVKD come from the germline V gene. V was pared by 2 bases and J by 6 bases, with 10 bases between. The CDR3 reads CAISEGEWDGYTF. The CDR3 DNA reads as TGTGCCATCAGTGAGGGGGAATGGGATGGCTACACCTTC.

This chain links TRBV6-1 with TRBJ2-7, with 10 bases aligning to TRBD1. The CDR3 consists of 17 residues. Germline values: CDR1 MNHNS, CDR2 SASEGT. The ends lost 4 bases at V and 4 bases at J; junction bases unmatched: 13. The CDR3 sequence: CASSGGTGAQLMYEQYF. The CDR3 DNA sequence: TGTGCCAGCAGTGGAGGGACAGGGGCCCAGTTAATGTACGAGCAGTACTTC.

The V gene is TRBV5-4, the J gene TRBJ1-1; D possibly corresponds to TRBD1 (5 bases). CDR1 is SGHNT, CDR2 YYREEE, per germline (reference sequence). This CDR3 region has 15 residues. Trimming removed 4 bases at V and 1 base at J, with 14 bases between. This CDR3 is CASSSPTGGNTEAFF. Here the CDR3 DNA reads TGTGCCAGCAGCAGCCCGACCGGGGGGAACACTGAAGCTTTCTTT.

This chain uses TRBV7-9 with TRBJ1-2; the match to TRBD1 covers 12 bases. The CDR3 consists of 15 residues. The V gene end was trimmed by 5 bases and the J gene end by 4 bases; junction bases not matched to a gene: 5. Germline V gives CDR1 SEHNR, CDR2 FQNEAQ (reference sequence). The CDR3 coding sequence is TGTGCCAGCAGCCCGGGACAGGGGGCCTTCTATGGCTACACCTTC. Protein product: CASSPGQGAFYGYTF.

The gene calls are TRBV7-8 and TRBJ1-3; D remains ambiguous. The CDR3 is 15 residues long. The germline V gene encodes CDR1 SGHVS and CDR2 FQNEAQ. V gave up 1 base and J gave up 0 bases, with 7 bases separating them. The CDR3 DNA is TGTGCCAGCAGCTTAGAAAGGTTCTCTGGAAACACCATATATTTT. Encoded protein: CASSLERFSGNTIYF.

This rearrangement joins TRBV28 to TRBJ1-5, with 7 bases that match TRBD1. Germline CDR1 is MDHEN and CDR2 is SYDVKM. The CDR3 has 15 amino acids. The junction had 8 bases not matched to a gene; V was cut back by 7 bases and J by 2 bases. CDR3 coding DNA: TGTGCCAGCAAAGGGTCCGGGACAGGCAATCAGCCCCAGCATTTT. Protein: CASKGSGTGNQPQHF. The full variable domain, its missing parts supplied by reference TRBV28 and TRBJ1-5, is DVKVTQSSRYLVKRTGEKVFLECVQDMDHENMFWYRQDPGLGLRLIYFSYDVKMKEKGDIPEGYSVSREKKERFSLILESASTNQTSMYLCASKGSGTGNQPQHFGDGTRLSIL.

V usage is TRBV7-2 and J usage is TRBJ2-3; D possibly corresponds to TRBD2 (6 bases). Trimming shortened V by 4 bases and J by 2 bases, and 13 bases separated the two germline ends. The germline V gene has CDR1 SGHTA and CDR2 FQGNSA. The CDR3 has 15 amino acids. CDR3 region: CASSYGTPITDTQYF. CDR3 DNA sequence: TGTGCCAGCAGCTACGGGACTCCTATCACAGATACGCAGTATTTT.

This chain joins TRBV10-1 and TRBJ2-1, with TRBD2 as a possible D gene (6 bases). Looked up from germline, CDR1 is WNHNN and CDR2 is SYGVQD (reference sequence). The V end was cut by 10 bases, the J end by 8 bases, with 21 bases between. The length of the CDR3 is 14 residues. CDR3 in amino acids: CANLQVSRRDEQFF. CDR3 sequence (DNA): TGCGCCAACTTACAGGTCTCGCGGAGGGATGAGCAGTTCTTC.

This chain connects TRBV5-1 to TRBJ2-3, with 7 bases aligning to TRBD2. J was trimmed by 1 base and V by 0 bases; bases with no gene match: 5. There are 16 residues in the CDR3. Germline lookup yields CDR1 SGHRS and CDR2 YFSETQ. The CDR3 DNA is TGCGCCAGCAGCTTGGTTGCGGCGGGGGGCACAGATACGCAGTATTTT. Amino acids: CASSLVAAGGTDTQYF. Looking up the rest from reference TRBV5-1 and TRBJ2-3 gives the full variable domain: KAGVTQTPRYLIKTRGQQVTLSCSPISGHRSVSWYQQTPGQGLQFLFEYFSETQRNKGNFPGRFSGRQFSNSRSEMNVSTLELGDSALYLCASSLVAAGGTDTQYFGPGTRLTVL.

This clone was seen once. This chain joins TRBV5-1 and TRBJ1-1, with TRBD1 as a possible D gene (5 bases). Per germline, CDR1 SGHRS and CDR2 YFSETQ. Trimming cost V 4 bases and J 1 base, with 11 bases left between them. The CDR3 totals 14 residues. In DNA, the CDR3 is TGCGCCAGCAGCGAGGGACCTGCGAACACTGAAGCTTTCTTT. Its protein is CASSEGPANTEAFF.

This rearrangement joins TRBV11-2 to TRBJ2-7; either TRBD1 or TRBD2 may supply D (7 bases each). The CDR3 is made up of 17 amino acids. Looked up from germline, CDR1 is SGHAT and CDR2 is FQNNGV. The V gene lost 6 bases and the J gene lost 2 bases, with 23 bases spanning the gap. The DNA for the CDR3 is TGTGCCAGCAGTTCAGGGACAGCCACTAGCGTGACCTACGAGCAGTACTTC. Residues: CASSSGTATSVTYEQYF.

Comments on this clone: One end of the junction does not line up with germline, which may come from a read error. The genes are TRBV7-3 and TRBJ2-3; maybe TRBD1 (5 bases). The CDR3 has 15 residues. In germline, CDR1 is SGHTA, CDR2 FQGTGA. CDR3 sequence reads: CASSLGARSTDTQYF. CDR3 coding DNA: TGTGCCAGCAGCTTAGGGGCACGGAGCACCGATACGCAGTATTTT.

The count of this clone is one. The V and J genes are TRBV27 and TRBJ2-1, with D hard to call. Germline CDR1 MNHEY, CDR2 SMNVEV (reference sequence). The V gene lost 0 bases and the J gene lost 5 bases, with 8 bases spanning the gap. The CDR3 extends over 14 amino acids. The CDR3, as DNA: TGTGCCAGCAGTTTATCGCCTCACGACAATGAGCAGTTCTTC. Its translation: CASSLSPHDNEQFF.

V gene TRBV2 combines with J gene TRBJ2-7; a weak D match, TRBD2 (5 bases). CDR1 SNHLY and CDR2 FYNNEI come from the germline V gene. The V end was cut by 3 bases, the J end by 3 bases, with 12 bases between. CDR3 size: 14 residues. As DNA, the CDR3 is TGTGCCAGCAGTGACGCCGGGAACCTCTACGAGCAGTACTTC. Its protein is CASSDAGNLYEQYF.

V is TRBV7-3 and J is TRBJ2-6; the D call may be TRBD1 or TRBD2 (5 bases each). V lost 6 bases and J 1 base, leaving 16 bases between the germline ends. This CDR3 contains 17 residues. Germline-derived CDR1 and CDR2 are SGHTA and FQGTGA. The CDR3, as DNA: TGTGCCAGCAGTTACGGGGCCCCGAGTTCTGGGGCCAACGTCCTGACTTTC. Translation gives CASSYGAPSSGANVLTF.